This T cell receptor beta chain is drawn from a study of shared clonotypes between healthy human individuals. Study as a whole: Donor ages ranged 18 to 49 years: two women, a few men.

The protocol was immunoSEQ multiplex PCR, while the TCRdb copy is restricted to in-frame clones and leaves out a portion. The profile shows under 2.5 million clones, 85% to 95% of them singletons. Study-level results: The four-donor shared clonotypes exceeded non-shared clonotypes in generation probability, with non-shared ones scoring lower.

With regard to this clone: As yet, its antigen is unknown.

CDR1 is SQVTM and CDR2 is ANQGSEA in the germline V gene. Between the trimmed V and J ends, which lost 0 bases and 0 bases, there was a span of 22 bases. The CDR3 is 19 residues long. Recent acute infections and vaccinations were absent in the healthy HIV-negative adult donors. This clonotype was sampled from a man aged 18 to 30 in good health. Some clones in this sample may be carry-over from other donors' samples. Sequencing input: naive CD4+ T cells from PBMCs. The subset here: CD45RA+ positively selected. The chain combines TRBV29-1 with TRBJ2-3; TRBD1 is a possible D gene (6 bases). DNA of the CDR3: TGCAGCGTTGAAGATCCTGTGGACAGCCCCCTATTTAGCACAGATACGCAGTATTTT. It specifies CSVEDPVDSPLFSTDTQYF.